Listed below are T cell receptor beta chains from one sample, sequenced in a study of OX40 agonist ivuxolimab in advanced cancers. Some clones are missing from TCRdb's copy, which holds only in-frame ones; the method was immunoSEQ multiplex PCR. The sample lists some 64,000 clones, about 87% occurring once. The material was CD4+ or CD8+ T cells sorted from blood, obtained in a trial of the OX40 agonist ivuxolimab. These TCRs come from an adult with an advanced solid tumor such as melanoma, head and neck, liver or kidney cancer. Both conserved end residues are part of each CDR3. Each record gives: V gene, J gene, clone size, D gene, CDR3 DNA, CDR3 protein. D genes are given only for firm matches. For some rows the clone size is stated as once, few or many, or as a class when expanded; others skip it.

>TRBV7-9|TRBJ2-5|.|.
TGTGCCAGCAGCTCGTGGGAGACCCAGTACTTC
CASSSWETQYF
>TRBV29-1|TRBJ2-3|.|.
TGCAGCGTTGAAAAGAATGGCGCAGATACGCAGTATTTT
CSVEKNGADTQYF
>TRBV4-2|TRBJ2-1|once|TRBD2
TGTGCCAGCAGCGGGATAGGACTAGCGGGAGATGAGCAGTTCTTC
CASSGIGLAGDEQFF
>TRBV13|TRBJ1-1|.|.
TGTGCCAGCAGCTTAGGCCTCCGGAACACTGAAGCTTTCTTT
CASSLGLRNTEAFF
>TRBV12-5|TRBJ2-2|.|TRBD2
TGTGCTAGTGGTTCGAACCTAGGGAGGGGAAGAACCGGGGAGCTGTTTTTT
CASGSNLGRGRTGELFF
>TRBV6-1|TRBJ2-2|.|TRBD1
TGTGCCAGCCGCCGGGACAGGGTCACCGGGGAGCTGTTTTTT
CASRRDRVTGELFF
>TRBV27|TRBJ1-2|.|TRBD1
TGTGCCAGCAGTTTATCGGACAGGGTCTTTGGCTACACCTTC
CASSLSDRVFGYTF
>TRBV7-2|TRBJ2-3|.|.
TGTGCCAGCGGAGATACGCAGTATTTT
CASGDTQYF
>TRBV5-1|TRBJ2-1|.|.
TGCGCCAGCAGCTTGGGAAGGAATGAGCAGTTCTTC
CASSLGRNEQFF
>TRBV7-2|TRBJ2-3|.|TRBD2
TGTGCCAGCAGCTCTAGCGGGAACGCAGATACGCAGTATTTT
CASSSSGNADTQYF
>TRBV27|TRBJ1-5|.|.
TGTGCCAGCAGTTTATCCTATAATCAGCCCCAGCATTTT
CASSLSYNQPQHF
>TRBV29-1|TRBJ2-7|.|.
TGCAGCGTGACAAATTCCTACGAGCAGTACTTC
CSVTNSYEQYF
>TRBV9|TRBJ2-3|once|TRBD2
TGTGCCAGCAGCGTGAAGAGACTAGCGGGAGACCTCACAGATACGCAGTATTTT
CASSVKRLAGDLTDTQYF
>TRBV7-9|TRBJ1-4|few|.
TGTGCCAGTCGGGGGGGTGTTGGTGAAAAACTGTTTTTT
CASRGGVGEKLFF
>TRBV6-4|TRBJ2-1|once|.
TGTGCCAGCAGTGACACAGACAGTACCTACAATGAGCAGTTCTTC
CASSDTDSTYNEQFF
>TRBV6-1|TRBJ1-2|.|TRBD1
TGTGCCAGCAGTGAAGCGAGCAGGGGGGATGGCTACACCTTC
CASSEASRGDGYTF
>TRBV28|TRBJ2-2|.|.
TGTGCCAGCAGTTTTTTAAGGGGAGGGGAGCTGTTTTTT
CASSFLRGGELFF
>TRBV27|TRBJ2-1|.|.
TGTGCCAGCAGTTTCACTCGGGACTCCTACAATGAGCAGTTCTTC
CASSFTRDSYNEQFF
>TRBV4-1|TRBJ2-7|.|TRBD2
TGCGCCAGCAGCCAAGATAGACAGCGGGGAGTCTACGAGCAGTACTTC
CASSQDRQRGVYEQYF
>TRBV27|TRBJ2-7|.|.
TGTGCCAGCAGTACCATCTTACGGGGGAATGCCTACGAGCAGTACTTC
CASSTILRGNAYEQYF
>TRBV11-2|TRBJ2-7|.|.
TGTGCCAGCAGCTCGCAAGGGGCGCTTGGGCAGTACTTC
CASSSQGALGQYF
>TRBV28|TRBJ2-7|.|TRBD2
TGTGCCAGCCAAATCGTTACCGGGACTAGTCAGGACGAGCAGTACTTC
CASQIVTGTSQDEQYF
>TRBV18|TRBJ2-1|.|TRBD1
TGTGCCAGCTCCCCCGGACAGGGCCCCTACAATGAGCAGTTCTTC
CASSPGQGPYNEQFF
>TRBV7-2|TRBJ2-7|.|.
TGTGCCAGCAGCTTAGATGGCGACAACTACGAGCAGTACTTC
CASSLDGDNYEQYF
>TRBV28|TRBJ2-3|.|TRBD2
TGTGCCAGCAGCTCTGGTAGCGGGAGGCTGGGGGATACGCAGTATTTT
CASSSGSGRLGDTQYF
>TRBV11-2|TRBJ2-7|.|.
TGTGCCAGCAGCTTAGTCCAAGGAATCGAGCAGTACTTC
CASSLVQGIEQYF
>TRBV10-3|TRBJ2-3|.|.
TGTGCCATCAGTGAGGGCCCCCTGAAAGATACGCAGTATTTT
CAISEGPLKDTQYF
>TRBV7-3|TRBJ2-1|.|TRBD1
TGTGCCAGCAGCAGGGACAGGGATCCCTACAATGAGCAGTTCTTC
CASSRDRDPYNEQFF
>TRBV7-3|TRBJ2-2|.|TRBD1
TGTGCCAGCAGCTTAATGGGACAGGGCGGGGAGCTGTTTTTT
CASSLMGQGGELFF
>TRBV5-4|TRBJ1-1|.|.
TGTGCCAGCAGCTTGGGAGGACCTACTGAAGCTTTCTTT
CASSLGGPTEAFF
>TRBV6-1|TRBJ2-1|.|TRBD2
TGTGCCAGCAGTGAAGGGTCTGGGCTAGCGGCCTACAATGAGCAGTTCTTC
CASSEGSGLAAYNEQFF
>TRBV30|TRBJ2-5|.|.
TGTGCCTGGAGTGTAGGTGACCAAGAGACCCAGTACTTC
CAWSVGDQETQYF
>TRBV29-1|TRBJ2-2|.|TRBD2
TGCAGCGTTATGACTAGCGGGACGGTCGGGGAGCTGTTTTTT
CSVMTSGTVGELFF
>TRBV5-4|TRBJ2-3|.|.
TGTGCCAGCAGCTTGGGCAGGGAAAGGGATTATACGCAGTATTTT
CASSLGRERDYTQYF
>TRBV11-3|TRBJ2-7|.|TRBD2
TGTGCCAGCAGCGAGAGGGAGGGGTTAGCCCACTACGAGCAGTACTTC
CASSEREGLAHYEQYF
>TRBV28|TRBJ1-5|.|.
TGTGCCAGCATGGAAGGGCAGGGTCGGCAGCCCCAGCATTTT
CASMEGQGRQPQHF